This T cell receptor (beta chain) comes out of a study of shared clonotypes between healthy human individuals. Study-wide points: A few donors held 4.5% to 5% of naive CD4 clonotypes in common.

All the donors were Caucasian adults who lived in Nashville, Tennessee. Germline assignment: CDR1 SGHTA and CDR2 FQGNSA. CDR3 length: 15 amino acids. V lost 6 bases to trimming and J lost 2 bases, with 13 bases between them. Deep was the level at which the assay was run. In the original workflow: From ImmunoSEQ came sequences covering only the junction and carrying no quality scores, so filtering differed. Sequencing was performed with immunoSEQ multiplex PCR; in TCRdb, only in-frame clones are kept and a portion is missing. V and J calls and clone size are copied from that table; D and trimming were computed from the DNA. The sample records around 690,000 clones, less than 95% being singletons. Points on this clone: Its antigen is as yet unknown.

The chain recombines TRBV7-2 with TRBJ1-4; D might be TRBD1 (5 bases). The sequenced sample consisted of memory CD8+ T cells from PBMCs. Subset here: CD45RO+ cells pooled with CCR7-negative TemRA cells. The clonotype originates from a young man in good health. Some clones in this sample may be carry-over from other donors' samples. The CDR3 protein is CASSTIGATNEKLFF. The CDR3 DNA reads TGTGCCAGCAGTACGATTGGGGCTACTAATGAAAAACTGTTTTTT.